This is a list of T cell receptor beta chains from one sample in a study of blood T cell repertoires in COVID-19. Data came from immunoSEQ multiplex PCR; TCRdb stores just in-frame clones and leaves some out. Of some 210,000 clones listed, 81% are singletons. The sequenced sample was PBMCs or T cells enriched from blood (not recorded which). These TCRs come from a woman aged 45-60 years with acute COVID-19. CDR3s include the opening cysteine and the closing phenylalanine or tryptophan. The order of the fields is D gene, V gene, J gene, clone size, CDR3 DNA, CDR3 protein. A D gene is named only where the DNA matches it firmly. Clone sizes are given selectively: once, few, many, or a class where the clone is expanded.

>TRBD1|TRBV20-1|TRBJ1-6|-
TGCAGTGCTAGTACCGACAGGGCGAATTCACCCCTCCACTTT
CSASTDRANSPLHF
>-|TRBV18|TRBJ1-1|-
TGTGCCAGCTCACCAGCGGGGGCGATTACTGAAGCTTTCTTT
CASSPAGAITEAFF
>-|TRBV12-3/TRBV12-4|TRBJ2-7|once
TGTGCCAGCAGTATCAGGGTTGGGGAGCAGTACTTC
CASSIRVGEQYF
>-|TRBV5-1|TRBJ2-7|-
TGCGCCAGCAGCTTGGCGCAGGTATCGAGCTACGAGCAGTACTTC
CASSLAQVSSYEQYF
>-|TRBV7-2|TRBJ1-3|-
TGTGCCAGCAGCTCATACACCAGCTCTGGAAACACCATATATTTT
CASSSYTSSGNTIYF
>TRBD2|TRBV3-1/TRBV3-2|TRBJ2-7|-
TGTGCCAGCAGCCACGGTCCGGTTGCGGGGGGAACCTACGAGCAGTACTTC
CASSHGPVAGGTYEQYF
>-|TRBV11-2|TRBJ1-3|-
TGTGCCAGCACCCTACGGGGATACTCTGGAAACACCATATATTTT
CASTLRGYSGNTIYF
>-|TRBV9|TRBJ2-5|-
TGTGCCAGCAGCGCCCAACCAGGGGTGTCCGGGGAGACCCAGTACTTC
CASSAQPGVSGETQYF
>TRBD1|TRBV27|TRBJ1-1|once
TGTGCCAGCAGTTTGGGACAGGGTTGGGGGAACACTGAAGCTTTCTTT
CASSLGQGWGNTEAFF
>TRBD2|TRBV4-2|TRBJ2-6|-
TGTGCCAGCAGCCAAACCGCCTTAGCGGGAGGGGCTGGGGCCAACGTCCTGACTTTC
CASSQTALAGGAGANVLTF
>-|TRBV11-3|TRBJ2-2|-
TGTGCCAGCCGAGGCTATCAGTGGTCGACCGGGGAGCTGTTTTTT
CASRGYQWSTGELFF